These 5 T cell receptor beta chains were sequenced from one sample in a study of long-term antiretroviral therapy in people with HIV (dated by TCRdb to between 2021 and 2024). The immunoSEQ hsTCRB v3.0 assay was used at survey level resolution to sequence the TRB variable region. TCRdb obtained this table from immuneACCESS and retained in-frame rearrangements with V and J assigned. These tables miss some clones; where compared with another copy, unresolved V genes account for less than half of the shortfall, and the remainder is unexplained. For this sample the table gives 19,000 or so clones, of which less than 85% were detected only once. The ten largest clonotypes hold around 10% of the sample. The sequencing here drew on unsorted PBMCs, taken 0.2 years after starting antiretroviral therapy. These TCRs come from a woman in her thirties or forties with HIV.

This chain joins TRBV19 and TRBJ1-1; D is undetermined. The CDR3 runs to 13 residues. Germline assignment: CDR1 LNHDA and CDR2 SQIVND (reference sequence). V lost 3 bases to trimming and J lost 7 bases, with 12 bases between them. The CDR3 is CASSMVGEIEAFF. In DNA, the CDR3 is TGTGCCAGTAGTATGGTGGGCGAAATTGAAGCTTTCTTT.

The chain employs TRBV10-2 and TRBJ1-2, with D unresolved. V was clipped by 2 bases and J by 4 bases, with 17 bases between them. The germline V gene has CDR1 WSHSY and CDR2 SAAADI. The CDR3 covers 16 residues. CDR3 sequence: CASSEDFQGLSYGYTF. In DNA, the CDR3 is TGCGCCAGCAGTGAGGATTTTCAAGGGCTTAGCTATGGCTACACCTTC.

The chain has TRBV7-9 and TRBJ2-7, with D hard to call. In germline, CDR1 is SEHNR, CDR2 FQNEAQ (reference sequence). The CDR3 extends over 11 amino acids. Deletions cut 11 bases from V and 2 bases from J, with 10 bases between. As DNA, the CDR3 is TGTGCCTCCTCCGGAGCCTACGAGCAGTACTTC. Its protein product is CASSGAYEQYF.

The CDR3 nucleotides are TGTGCCAGCAGTCCACAAACGGGGGAGCTGTTTTTT. It is translated as CASSPQTGELFF. The chain couples TRBV27 to TRBJ2-2, with D hard to call. Per the germline V gene, CDR1 is MNHEY and CDR2 is SMNVEV (reference sequence). The CDR3 runs to 12 residues. Between the trimmed V and J ends, which lost 5 bases and 8 bases, there was a span of 9 bases.

The V and J genes are TRBV11-3 and TRBJ1-2, with unresolved D. Germline CDR1 is SGHNT and CDR2 is YENEEA. V shed 2 bases and J shed 5 bases, with 6 bases lying between them. The CDR3 extends over 12 amino acids. This CDR3 is CASSLREYGYTF. CDR3 coding DNA: TGTGCCAGCAGCTTACGGGAGTATGGCTACACCTTC.